This T cell receptor beta chain appears in the sequencing data of a study of T cell responses to AZD1222 COVID-19 vaccine. Assay used: immunoSEQ multiplex PCR; TCRdb lists only in-frame clones, some missing. This table has more than 150,000 clones, 88% appearing once. Per germline, CDR1 SGHTA and CDR2 FQGNSA. The CDR3 has 15 residues. V shed 1 base, J shed 5 bases, and the junction held 2 bases outside the gene matches. The input for sequencing was peripheral blood, taken 28 days after the second AZD1222 dose. The chain joins TRBV7-2 to TRBJ2-1; TRBD2 matches at 10 bases. The sequence derives from an adult who received the AZD1222 COVID-19 vaccine. The CDR3, as DNA: TGTGCCAGCAGCTTAGGTAGCGGGGGGAACAATGAGCAGTTCTTC. It yields the protein CASSLGSGGNNEQFF.